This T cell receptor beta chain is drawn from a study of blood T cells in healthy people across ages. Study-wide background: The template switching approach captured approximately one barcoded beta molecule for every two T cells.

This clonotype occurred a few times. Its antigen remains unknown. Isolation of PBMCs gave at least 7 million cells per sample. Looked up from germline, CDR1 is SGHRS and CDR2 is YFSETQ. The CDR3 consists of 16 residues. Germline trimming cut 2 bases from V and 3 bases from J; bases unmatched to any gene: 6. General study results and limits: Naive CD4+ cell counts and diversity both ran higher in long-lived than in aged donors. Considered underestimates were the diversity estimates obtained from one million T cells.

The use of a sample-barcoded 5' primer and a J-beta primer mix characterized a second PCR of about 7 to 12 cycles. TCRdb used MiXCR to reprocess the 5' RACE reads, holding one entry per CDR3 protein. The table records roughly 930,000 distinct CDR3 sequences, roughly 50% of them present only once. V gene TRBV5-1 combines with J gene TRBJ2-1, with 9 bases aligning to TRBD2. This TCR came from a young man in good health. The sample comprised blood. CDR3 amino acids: CASSLERGEIYNEQFF. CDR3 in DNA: TGCGCCAGCAGCTTAGAGCGGGGGGAAATCTACAATGAGCAGTTCTTC.